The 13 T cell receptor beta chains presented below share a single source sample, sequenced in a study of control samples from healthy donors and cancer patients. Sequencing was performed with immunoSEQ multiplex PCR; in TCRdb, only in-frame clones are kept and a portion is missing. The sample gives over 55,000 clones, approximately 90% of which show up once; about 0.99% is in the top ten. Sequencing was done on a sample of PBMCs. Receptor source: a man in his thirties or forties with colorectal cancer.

CDR3 sequence reads: CASSLEGRRAGELFF. CDR3 coding DNA: TGTGCCAGCAGCTTGGAGGGGAGGAGGGCCGGGGAGCTGTTTTTT. The chain is built from TRBV5-5 and TRBJ2-2, with D perhaps TRBD2 (6 bases). The germline V gene encodes CDR1 SGHKS and CDR2 YYEKEE (reference sequence). The CDR3 loop spans 15 amino acids. Trimming took off 0 bases at V and 6 bases at J, with 12 bases between the two ends.

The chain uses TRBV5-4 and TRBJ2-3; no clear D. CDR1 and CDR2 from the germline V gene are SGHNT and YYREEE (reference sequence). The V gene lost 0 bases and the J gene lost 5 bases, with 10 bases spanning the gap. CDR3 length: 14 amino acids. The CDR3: CASSLVRVGDTQYF. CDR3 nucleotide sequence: TGTGCCAGCAGCTTGGTTAGGGTCGGAGATACGCAGTATTTT.

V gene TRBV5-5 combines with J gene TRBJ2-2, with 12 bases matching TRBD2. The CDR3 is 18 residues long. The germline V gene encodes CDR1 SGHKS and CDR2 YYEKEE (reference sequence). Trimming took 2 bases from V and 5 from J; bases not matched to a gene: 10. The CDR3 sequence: CASSFPSSGGARTGELFF. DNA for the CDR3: TGTGCCAGCAGCTTCCCCTCTAGCGGGGGGGCCCGGACCGGGGAGCTGTTTTTT. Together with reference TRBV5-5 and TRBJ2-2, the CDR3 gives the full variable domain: DAGVTQSPTHLIKTRGQQVTLRCSPISGHKSVSWYQQVLGQGPQFIFQYYEKEERGRGNFPDRFSARQFPNYSSELNVNALLLGDSALYLCASSFPSSGGARTGELFFGEGSRLTVL.

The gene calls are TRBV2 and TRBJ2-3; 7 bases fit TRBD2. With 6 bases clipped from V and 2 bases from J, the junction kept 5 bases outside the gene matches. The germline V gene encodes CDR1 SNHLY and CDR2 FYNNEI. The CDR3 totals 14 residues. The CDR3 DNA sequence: TGTGCCAGCAGGAGGGACTACCACACAGATACGCAGTATTTT. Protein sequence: CASRRDYHTDTQYF.

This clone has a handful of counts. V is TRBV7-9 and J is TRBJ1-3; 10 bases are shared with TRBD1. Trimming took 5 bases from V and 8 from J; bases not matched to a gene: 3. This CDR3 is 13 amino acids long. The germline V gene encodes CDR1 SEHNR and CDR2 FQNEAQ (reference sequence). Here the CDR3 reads CASSRQGADTIYF. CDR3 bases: TGTGCCAGCAGCCGACAGGGGGCGGACACCATATATTTT.

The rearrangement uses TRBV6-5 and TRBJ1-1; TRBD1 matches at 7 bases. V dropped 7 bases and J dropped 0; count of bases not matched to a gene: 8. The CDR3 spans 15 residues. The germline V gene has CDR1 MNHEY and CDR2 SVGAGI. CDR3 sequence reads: CASNYGQVLNTEAFF. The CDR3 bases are TGTGCCAGCAACTACGGACAGGTCCTGAACACTGAAGCTTTCTTT.

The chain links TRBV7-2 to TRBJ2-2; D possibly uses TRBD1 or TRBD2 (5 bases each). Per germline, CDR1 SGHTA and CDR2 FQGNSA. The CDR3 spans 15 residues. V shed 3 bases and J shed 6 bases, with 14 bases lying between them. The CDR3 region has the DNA TGTGCCAGCAGCTTTATGGGGGAAGGGGCCGGGGAGCTGTTTTTT. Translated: CASSFMGEGAGELFF.

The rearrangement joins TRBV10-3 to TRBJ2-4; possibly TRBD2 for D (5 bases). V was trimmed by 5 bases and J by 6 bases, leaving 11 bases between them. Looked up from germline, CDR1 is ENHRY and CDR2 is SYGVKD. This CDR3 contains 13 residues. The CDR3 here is CAISSGRGNIQYF. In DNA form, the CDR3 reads TGTGCCATCAGTTCGGGGAGAGGAAACATTCAGTACTTC.

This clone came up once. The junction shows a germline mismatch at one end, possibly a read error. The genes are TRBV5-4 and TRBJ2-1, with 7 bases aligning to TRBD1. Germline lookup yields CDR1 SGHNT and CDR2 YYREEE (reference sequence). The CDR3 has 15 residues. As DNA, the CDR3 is TGTGCCAGCAGGTTGGACAGGCTCTCCTACAATGAGCAGTTCTTC. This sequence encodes CASRLDRLSYNEQFF.

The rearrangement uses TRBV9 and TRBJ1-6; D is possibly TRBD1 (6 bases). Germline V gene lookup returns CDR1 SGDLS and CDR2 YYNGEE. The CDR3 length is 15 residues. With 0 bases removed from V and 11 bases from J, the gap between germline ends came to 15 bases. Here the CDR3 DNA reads TGTGCCAGCAGCGTAGGGGGGCCGGGGTGGACACCCCTCCACTTT. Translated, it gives CASSVGGPGWTPLHF.

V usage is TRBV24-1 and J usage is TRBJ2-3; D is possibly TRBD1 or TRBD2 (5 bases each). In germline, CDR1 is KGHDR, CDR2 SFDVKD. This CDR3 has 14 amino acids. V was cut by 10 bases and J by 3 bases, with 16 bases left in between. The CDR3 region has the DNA TGTGCCACGGAAGGGGACGGTGGGACAGATACGCAGTATTTT. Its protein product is CATEGDGGTDTQYF.

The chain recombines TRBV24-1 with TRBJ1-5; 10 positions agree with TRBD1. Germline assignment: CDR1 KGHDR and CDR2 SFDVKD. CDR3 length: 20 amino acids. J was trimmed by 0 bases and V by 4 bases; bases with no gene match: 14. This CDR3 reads CATSEMTGGGNGISNQPQHF. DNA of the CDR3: TGTGCCACCAGTGAGATGACAGGGGGCGGGAATGGGATTAGCAATCAGCCCCAGCATTTT.

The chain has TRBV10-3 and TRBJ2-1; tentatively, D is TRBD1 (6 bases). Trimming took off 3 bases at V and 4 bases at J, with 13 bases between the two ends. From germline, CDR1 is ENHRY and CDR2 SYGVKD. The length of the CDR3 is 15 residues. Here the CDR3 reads CAISEGQTDYNEQFF. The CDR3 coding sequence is TGTGCCATCAGTGAAGGACAGACCGATTACAATGAGCAGTTCTTC.